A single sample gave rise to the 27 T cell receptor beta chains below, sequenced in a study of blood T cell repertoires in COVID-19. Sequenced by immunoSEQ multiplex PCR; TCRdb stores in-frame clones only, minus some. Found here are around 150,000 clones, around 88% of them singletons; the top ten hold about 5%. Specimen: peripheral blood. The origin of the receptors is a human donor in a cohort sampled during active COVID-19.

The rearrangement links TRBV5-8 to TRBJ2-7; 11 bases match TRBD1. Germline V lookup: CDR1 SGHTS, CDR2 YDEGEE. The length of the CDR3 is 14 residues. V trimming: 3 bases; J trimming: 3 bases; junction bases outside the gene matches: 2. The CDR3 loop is CASSWDRGIYEQYF. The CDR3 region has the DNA TGTGCCAGCAGCTGGGACAGGGGGATCTACGAGCAGTACTTC.

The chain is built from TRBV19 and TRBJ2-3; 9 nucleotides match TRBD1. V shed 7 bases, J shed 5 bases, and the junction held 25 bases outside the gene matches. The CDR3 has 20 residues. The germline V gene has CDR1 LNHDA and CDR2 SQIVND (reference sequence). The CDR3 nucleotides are TGTGCCAGTACCCCCGCCCCCGGGACAGGGCCACCTCAGGCTCGAGATACGCAGTATTTT. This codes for CASTPAPGTGPPQARDTQYF.

CDR3 amino acids: CASSLVGLAGSTGELFF. The CDR3 bases are TGTGCCAGCAGTTTAGTGGGACTAGCGGGCTCCACCGGGGAGCTGTTTTTT. The genes are TRBV28 and TRBJ2-2, with TRBD2 matching 12 bases. The CDR3 runs 17 residues. From germline, CDR1 is MDHEN and CDR2 SYDVKM. The J segment lost 4 bases and the V segment lost 2 bases, leaving 5 bases of the junction unmatched.

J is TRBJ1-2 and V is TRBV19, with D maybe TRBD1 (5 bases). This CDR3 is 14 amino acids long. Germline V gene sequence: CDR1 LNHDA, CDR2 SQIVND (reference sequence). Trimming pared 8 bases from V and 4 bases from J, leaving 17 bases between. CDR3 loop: CASSQGPTVYGYTF. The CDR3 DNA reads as TGTGCCAGTTCCCAGGGCCCCACTGTCTATGGCTACACCTTC.

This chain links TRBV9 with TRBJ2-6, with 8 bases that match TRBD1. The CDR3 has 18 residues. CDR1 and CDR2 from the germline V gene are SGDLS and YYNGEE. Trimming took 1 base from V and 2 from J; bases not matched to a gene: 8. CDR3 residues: CASSVTGGNGPGANVLTF. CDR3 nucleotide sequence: TGTGCCAGCAGCGTAACAGGGGGGAATGGACCTGGGGCCAACGTCCTGACTTTC. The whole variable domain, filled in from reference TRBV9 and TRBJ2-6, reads DSGVTQTPKHLITATGQRVTLRCSPRSGDLSVYWYQQSLDQGLQFLIQYYNGEERAKGNILERFSAQQFPDLHSELNLSSLELGDSALYFCASSVTGGNGPGANVLTFGAGSRLTVL.

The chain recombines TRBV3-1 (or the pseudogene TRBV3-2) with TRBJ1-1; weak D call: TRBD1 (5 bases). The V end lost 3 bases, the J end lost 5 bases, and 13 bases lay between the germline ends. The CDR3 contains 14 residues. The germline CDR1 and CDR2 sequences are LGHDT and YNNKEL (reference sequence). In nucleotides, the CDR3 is TGTGCCAGCAGCCATGGACAAATGACTACTGAAGCTTTCTTT. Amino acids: CASSHGQMTTEAFF.

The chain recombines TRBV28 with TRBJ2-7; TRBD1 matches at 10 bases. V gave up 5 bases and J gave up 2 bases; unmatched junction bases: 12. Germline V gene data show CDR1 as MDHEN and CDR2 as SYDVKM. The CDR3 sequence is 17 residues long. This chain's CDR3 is CASSPPTGTGDPYEQYF. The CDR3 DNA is TGTGCCAGCAGTCCCCCCACGGGGACAGGGGACCCCTACGAGCAGTACTTC.

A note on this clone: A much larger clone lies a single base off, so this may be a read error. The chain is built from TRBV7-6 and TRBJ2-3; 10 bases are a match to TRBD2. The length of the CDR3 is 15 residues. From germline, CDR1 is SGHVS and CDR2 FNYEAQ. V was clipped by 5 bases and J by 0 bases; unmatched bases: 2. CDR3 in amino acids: CASSKAGGSTDTQYF. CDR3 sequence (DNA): TGTGCCAGCAGCAAAGCGGGGGGGAGCACAGATACGCAGTATTTT.

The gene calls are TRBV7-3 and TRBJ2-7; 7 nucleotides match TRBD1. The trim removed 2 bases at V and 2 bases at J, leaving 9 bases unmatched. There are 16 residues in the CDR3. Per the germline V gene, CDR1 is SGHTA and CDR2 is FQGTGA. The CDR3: CASSLPYGQVTYEQYF. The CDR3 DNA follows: TGTGCCAGCAGCTTACCTTACGGACAGGTCACCTACGAGCAGTACTTC.

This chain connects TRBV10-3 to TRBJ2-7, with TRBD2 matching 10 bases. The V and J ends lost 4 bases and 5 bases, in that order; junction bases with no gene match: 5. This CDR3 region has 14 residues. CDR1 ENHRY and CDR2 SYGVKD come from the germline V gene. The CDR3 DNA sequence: TGTGCCATCAGTGCAGCGGGGGGGCAGAACGAGCAGTACTTC. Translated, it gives CAISAAGGQNEQYF.

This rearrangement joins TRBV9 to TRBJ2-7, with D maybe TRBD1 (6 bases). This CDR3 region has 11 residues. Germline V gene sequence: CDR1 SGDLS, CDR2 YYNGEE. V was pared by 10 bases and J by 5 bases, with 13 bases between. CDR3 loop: CACPGTHEQYF. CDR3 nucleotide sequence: TGTGCCTGCCCGGGGACACACGAGCAGTACTTC.

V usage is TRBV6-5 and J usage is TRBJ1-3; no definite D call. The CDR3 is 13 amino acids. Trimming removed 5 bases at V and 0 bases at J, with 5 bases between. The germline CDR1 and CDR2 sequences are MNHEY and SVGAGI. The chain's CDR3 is CASSTVSGNTIYF. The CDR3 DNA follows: TGTGCCAGCAGTACAGTCTCTGGAAACACCATATATTTT.

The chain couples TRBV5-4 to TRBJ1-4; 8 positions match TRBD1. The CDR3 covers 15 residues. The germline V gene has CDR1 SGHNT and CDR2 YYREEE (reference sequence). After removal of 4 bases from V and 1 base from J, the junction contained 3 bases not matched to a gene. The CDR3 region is CASSVDRVTNEKLFF. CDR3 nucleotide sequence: TGTGCCAGCAGCGTGGACAGGGTAACTAATGAAAAACTGTTTTTT.

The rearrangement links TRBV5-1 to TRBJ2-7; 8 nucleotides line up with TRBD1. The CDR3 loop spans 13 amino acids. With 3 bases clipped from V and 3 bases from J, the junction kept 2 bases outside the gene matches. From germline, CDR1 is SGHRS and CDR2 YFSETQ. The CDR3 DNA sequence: TGCGCCAGCAGCTACGGACAGGGCTACGAGCAGTACTTC. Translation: CASSYGQGYEQYF.

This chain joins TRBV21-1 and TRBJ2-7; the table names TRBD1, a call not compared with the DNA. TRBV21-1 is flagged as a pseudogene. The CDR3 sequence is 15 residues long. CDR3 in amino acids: CASRIGPQGDYEQYF. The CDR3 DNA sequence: TGTGCCAGCAGAATCGGGCCTCAGGGGGACTACGAGCAGTACTTC.

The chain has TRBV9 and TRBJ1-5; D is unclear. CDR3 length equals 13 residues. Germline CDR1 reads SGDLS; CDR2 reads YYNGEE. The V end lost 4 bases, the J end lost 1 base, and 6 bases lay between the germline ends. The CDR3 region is CASSRESNQPQHF. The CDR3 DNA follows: TGTGCCAGCAGCCGAGAGAGCAATCAGCCCCAGCATTTT.

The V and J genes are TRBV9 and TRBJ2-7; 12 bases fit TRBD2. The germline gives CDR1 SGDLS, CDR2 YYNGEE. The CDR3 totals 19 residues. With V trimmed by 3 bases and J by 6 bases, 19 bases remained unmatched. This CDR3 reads CASSGGVTSGSKLSGEQYF. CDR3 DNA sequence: TGTGCCAGCAGCGGAGGAGTGACTAGCGGGAGCAAGTTGTCGGGCGAGCAGTACTTC.

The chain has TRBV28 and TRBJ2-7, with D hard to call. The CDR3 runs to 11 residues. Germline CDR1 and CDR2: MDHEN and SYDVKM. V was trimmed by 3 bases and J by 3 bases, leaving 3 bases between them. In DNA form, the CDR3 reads TGTGCCAGCAGTTTTAACTACGAGCAGTACTTC. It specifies CASSFNYEQYF. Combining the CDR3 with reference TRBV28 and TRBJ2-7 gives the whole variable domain DVKVTQSSRYLVKRTGEKVFLECVQDMDHENMFWYRQDPGLGLRLIYFSYDVKMKEKGDIPEGYSVSREKKERFSLILESASTNQTSMYLCASSFNYEQYFGPGTRLTVT.

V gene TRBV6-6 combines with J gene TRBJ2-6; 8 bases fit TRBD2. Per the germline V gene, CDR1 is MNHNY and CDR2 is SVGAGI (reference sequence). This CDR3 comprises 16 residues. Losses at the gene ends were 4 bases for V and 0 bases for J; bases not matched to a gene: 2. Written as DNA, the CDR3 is TGTGCCAGCAGTTCGCGGGGGGACTCTGGGGCCAACGTCCTGACTTTC. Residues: CASSSRGDSGANVLTF.

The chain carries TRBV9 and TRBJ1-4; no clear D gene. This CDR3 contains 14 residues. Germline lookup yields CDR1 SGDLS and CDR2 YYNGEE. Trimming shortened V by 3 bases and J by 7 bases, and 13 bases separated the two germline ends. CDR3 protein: CASSERWGGEKLFF. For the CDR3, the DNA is TGTGCCAGCAGCGAGCGATGGGGAGGTGAAAAACTGTTTTTT.

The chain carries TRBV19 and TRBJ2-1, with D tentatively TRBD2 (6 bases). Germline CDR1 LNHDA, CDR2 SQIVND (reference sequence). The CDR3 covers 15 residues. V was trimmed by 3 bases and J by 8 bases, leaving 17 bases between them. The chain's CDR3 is CASSISAGNGYEQFF. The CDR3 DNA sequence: TGTGCCAGTAGTATTTCGGCGGGAAATGGTTATGAGCAGTTCTTC. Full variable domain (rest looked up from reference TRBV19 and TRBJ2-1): DGGITQSPKYLFRKEGQNVTLSCEQNLNHDAMYWYRQDPGQGLRLIYYSQIVNDFQKGDIAEGYSVSREKKESFPLTVTSAQKNPTAFYLCASSISAGNGYEQFFGPGTRLTVL.

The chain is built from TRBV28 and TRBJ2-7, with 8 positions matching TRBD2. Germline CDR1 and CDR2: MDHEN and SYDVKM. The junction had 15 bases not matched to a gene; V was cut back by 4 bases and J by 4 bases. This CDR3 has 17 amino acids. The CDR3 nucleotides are TGTGCCAGCAGTTCCGCCCGGGAGGGGTGGGCCGGATACGAGCAGTACTTC. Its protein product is CASSSAREGWAGYEQYF.

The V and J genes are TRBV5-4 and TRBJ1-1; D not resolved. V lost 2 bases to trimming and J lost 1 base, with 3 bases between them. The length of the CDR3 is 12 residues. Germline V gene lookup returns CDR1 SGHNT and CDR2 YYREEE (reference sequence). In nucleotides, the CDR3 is TGTGCCAGCAGCTTTCAGAACACTGAAGCTTTCTTT. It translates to CASSFQNTEAFF.

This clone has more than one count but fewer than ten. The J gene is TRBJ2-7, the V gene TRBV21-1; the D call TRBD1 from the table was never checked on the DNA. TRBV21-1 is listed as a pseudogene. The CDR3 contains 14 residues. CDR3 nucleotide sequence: TGTGCCAGCAGAAGGACAGGGGTCCCCTACGAGCAGTACTTC. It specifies CASRRTGVPYEQYF.

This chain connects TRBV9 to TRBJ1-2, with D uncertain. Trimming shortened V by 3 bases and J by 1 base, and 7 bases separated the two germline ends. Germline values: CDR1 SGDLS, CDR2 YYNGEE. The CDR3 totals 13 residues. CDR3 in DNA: TGTGCCAGCAGCGCCTTGAGTAACTATGGCTACACCTTC. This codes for CASSALSNYGYTF.

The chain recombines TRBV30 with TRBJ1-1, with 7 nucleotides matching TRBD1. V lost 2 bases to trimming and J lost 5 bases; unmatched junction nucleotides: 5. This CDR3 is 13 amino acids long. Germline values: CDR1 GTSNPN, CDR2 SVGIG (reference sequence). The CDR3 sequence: CAWSRQGRTEAFF. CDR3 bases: TGTGCCTGGAGTCGACAGGGACGTACTGAAGCTTTCTTT.

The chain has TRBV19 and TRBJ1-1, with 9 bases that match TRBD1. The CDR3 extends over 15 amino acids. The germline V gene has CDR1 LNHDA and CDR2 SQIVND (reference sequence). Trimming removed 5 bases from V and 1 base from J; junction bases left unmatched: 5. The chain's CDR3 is CASSGDRVRNTEAFF. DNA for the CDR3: TGTGCCAGTAGTGGGGACAGGGTCCGGAACACTGAAGCTTTCTTT.